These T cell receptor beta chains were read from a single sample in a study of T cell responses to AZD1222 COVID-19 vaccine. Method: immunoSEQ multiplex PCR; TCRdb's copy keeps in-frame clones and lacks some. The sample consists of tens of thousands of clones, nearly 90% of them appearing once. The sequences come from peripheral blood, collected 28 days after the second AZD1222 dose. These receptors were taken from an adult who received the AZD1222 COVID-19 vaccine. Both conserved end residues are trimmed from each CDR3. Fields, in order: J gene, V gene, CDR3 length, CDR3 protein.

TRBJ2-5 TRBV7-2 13 ASSTDPGHQETQY
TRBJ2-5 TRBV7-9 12 ASSLEGGQETQY
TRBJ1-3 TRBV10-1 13 ASSPTGNSGNTIY
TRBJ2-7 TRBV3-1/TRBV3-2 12 ASSPGGPSYEQY
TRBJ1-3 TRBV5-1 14 ASSPRQAYSGNTIY
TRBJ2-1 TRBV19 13 ASSIRTGDNNEQF
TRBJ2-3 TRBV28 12 ASRPALLPDTQY
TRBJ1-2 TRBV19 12 ASSRQGSSYGYT
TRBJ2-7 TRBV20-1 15 SASPPLGRLAGVEQY
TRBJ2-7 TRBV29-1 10 SVSEGTGEQY
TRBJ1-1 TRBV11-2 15 ASSLGQPGVRNTEAF
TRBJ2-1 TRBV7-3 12 ASSLRGTDNEQF
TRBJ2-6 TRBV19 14 ASSTSTLGGANVLT
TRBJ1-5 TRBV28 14 ASSPDESYSNQPQH
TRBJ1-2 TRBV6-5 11 ASKPPGGYGYT
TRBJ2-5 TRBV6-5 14 ASSYGIGGARETQY
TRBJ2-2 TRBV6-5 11 PHRAANTGELF
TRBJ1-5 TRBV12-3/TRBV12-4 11 ASSQGPGQPQH
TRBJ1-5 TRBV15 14 ATSRVVPRGDQPQH
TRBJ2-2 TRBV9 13 ASSSFGANTGELF
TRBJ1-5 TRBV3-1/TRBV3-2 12 ASSPMPQNQPQH
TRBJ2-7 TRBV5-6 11 ASSLASPYEQY
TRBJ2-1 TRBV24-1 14 ATSDRSSGVRGEQF
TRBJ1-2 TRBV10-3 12 AISNQGSNYGYT
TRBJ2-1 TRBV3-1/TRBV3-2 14 ASSQMWTSGDNEQF
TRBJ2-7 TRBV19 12 ASSMGDIYYEQY
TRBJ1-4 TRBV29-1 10 SVAQGSEKLF
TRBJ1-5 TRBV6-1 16 ASSARRSGGYSNQPQH
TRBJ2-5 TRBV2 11 ASSAGLSETQY
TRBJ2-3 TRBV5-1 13 ASRPTGAHTDTQY
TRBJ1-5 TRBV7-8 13 ASSFTGGGNQPQH